The rows below give T cell receptor beta chains drawn from one sample of a study of blood T cell repertoires in COVID-19. Data came from immunoSEQ multiplex PCR; TCRdb stores just in-frame clones and leaves some out. The sample carries 250,000 to 400,000 clones, 80% to 90% recorded once. The sample taken for sequencing was PBMCs or T cells enriched from blood (not recorded which). All receptors come from a woman younger than 45 who had recovered from COVID-19. CDR3s include the opening cysteine and the closing phenylalanine or tryptophan. A D gene is named only where the DNA matches it firmly. The size entry is marked missing in some rows and otherwise reads once, few, many or a size class.

J gene	V gene	D gene	clone size	CDR3 protein	CDR3 DNA
TRBJ1-1	TRBV19	TRBD1	-	CASRTQGGSTEAFF	TGTGCCAGTAGGACACAGGGGGGTAGCACTGAAGCTTTCTTT
TRBJ1-6	TRBV6-1	TRBD1	-	CASSASQGADNSPLHF	TGTGCCAGCAGTGCCTCACAGGGGGCTGATAATTCACCCCTCCACTTT
TRBJ2-2	TRBV7-2	TRBD2	-	CASSPRVAGGRTGELFF	TGTGCCAGCAGCCCACGGGTAGCGGGGGGTCGTACCGGGGAGCTGTTTTTT
TRBJ1-2	TRBV29-1	-	-	CSVEGLGTNYGYTF	TGCAGCGTTGAGGGGCTGGGGACTAACTATGGCTACACCTTC
TRBJ1-2	TRBV3-1/TRBV3-2	-	-	CASSQFSGRGPGYTF	TGTGCCAGCAGCCAATTTTCGGGCAGGGGCCCTGGCTACACCTTC
TRBJ1-1	TRBV19	TRBD1	few	CASSAGQGLKDEAFF	TGTGCCAGTAGTGCGGGACAGGGGCTAAAGGATGAAGCTTTCTTT
TRBJ2-2	TRBV4-1	-	few	CASRRVLNTGELFF	TGCGCCAGCAGAAGAGTCCTGAACACCGGGGAGCTGTTTTTT
TRBJ1-2	TRBV6-5	TRBD1	-	CASSYGQGFRYGYTF	TGTGCCAGCAGTTACGGACAGGGATTCCGCTATGGCTACACCTTC
TRBJ1-1	TRBV19	-	-	CASSIAPLEGMNTEAFF	TGTGCCAGTAGTATAGCTCCTTTGGAGGGAATGAACACTGAAGCTTTCTTT
TRBJ1-2	TRBV14	TRBD1	-	CASSHEGQGFYGYTF	TGTGCCAGCAGCCATGAAGGACAGGGGTTTTATGGCTACACCTTC
TRBJ1-2	TRBV28	TRBD1	once	CASSLSPQGAGGYTF	TGTGCCAGCAGTTTGTCCCCCCAGGGGGCAGGGGGCTACACCTTC
TRBJ1-1	TRBV30	-	-	CAWSASRLTGMNTEAFF	TGTGCCTGGAGCGCGTCGAGGTTAACCGGGATGAACACTGAAGCTTTCTTT
TRBJ2-3	TRBV20-1	-	-	CSASLSPEGQYF	TGCAGTGCTAGTTTATCCCCGGAGGGGCAGTATTTT
TRBJ2-1	TRBV28	TRBD2	once	CASSLAGGNEQFF	TGTGCCAGCAGTTTAGCCGGGGGGAATGAGCAGTTCTTC
TRBJ1-5	TRBV6-2/TRBV6-3	TRBD1	-	CASSYFRGRDQPQHF	TGTGCCAGCAGTTATTTCAGGGGGCGCGATCAGCCCCAGCATTTT
TRBJ2-4	TRBV5-1	-	-	CASSPGAPFIQYF	TGCGCCAGCAGCCCTGGGGCCCCCTTTATTCAGTACTTC
TRBJ2-7	TRBV7-9	TRBD1	-	CASSLGTGGPYEQYF	TGTGCCAGCAGCTTAGGGACAGGGGGTCCCTACGAGCAGTACTTC
TRBJ1-2	TRBV13	-	-	CASSVGTTLPYGYTF	TGTGCCAGCAGCGTCGGGACAACCCTTCCCTATGGCTACACCTTC
TRBJ1-2	TRBV6-5	TRBD1	-	CASSQIGGNGYTF	TGTGCCAGCAGCCAAATAGGGGGCAATGGCTACACCTTC
TRBJ2-5	TRBV28	TRBD2	-	CASSPLAGARETQYF	TGTGCCAGCAGTCCACTAGCGGGGGCGAGAGAGACCCAGTACTTC
TRBJ2-7	TRBV6-5	TRBD1	-	CASSSAGTDLLEQYF	TGTGCCAGCAGTTCTGCCGGGACAGACTTACTCGAGCAGTACTTC
TRBJ1-6	TRBV2	-	-	CASSSPGLDNSPLHF	TGTGCCAGCAGTTCACCGGGACTGGATAATTCACCCCTCCACTTT